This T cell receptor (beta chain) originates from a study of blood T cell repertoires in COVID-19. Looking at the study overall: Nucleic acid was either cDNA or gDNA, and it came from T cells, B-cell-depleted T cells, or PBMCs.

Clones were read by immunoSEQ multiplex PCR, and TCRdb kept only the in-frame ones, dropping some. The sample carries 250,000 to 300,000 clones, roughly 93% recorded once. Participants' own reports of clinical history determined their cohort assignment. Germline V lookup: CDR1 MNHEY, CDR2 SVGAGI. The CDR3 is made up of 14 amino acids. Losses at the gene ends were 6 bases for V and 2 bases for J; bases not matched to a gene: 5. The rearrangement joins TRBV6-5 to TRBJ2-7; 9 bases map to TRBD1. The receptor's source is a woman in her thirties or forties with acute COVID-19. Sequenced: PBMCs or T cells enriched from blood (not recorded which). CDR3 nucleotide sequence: TGTGCCAGCAGGCCGGGACAGGGAACCTACGAGCAGTACTTC. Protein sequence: CASRPGQGTYEQYF.